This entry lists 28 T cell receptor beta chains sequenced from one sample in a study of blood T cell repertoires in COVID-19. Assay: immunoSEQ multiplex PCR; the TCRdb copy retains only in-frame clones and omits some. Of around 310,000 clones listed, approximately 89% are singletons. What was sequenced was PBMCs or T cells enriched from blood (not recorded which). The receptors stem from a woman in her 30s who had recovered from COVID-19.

CDR3 sequence reads: CASSGRPGQGVDSPLHF. The CDR3 bases are TGTGCCAGCAGCGGACGACCGGGACAGGGGGTGGATTCACCCCTCCACTTT. The chain couples TRBV7-9 to TRBJ1-6; 11 nucleotides agree with TRBD1. The germline CDR1 and CDR2 sequences are SEHNR and FQNEAQ (reference sequence). The ends lost 5 bases at V and 8 bases at J; junction bases unmatched: 11. The CDR3 length is 17 residues.

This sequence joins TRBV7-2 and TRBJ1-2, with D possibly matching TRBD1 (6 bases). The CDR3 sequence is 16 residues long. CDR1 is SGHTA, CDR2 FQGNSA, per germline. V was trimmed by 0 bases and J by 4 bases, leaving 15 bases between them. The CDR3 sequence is CASSLAGTRSGYGYTF. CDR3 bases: TGTGCCAGCAGCTTAGCCGGGACACGGTCGGGCTATGGCTACACCTTC.

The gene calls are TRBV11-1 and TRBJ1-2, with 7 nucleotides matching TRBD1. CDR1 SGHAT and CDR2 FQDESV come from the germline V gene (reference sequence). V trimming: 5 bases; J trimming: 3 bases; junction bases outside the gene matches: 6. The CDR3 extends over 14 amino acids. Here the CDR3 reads CASSPDRPHYGYTF. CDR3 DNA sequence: TGTGCCAGCAGCCCGGACAGGCCTCACTATGGCTACACCTTC.

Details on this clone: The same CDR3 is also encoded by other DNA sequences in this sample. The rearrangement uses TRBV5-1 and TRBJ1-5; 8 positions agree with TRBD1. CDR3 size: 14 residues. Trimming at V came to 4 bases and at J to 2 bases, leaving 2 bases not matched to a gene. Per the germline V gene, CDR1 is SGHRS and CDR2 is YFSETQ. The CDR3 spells CASSPGQGNQPQHF. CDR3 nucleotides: TGCGCCAGCAGCCCGGGACAGGGCAATCAGCCCCAGCATTTT. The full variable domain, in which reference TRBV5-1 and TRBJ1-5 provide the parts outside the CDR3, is KAGVTQTPRYLIKTRGQQVTLSCSPISGHRSVSWYQQTPGQGLQFLFEYFSETQRNKGNFPGRFSGRQFSNSRSEMNVSTLELGDSALYLCASSPGQGNQPQHFGDGTRLSIL.

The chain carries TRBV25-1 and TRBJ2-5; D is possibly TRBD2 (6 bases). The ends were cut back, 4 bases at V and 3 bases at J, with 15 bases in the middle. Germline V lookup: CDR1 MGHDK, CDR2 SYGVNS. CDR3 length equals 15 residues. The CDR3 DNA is TGTGCCAGCAGTGCGCCGGGACTGGGAAAAGAGACCCAGTACTTC. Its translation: CASSAPGLGKETQYF.

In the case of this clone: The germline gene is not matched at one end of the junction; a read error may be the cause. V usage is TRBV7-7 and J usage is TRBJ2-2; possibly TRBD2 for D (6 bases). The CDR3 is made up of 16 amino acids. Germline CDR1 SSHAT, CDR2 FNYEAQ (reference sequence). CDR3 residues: CASSPGGGGNTGELFF. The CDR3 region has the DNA TGTGCTAGCAGCCCCGGTGGGGGAGGCAACACCGGGGAGCTGTTTTTT.

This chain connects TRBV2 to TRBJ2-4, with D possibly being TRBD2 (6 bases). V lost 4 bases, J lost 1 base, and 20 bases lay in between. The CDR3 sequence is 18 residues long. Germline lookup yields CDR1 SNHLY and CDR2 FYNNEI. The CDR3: CASSGSWPGRLAKNIQYF. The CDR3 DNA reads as TGTGCCAGCAGTGGGAGTTGGCCAGGGAGGTTGGCCAAAAACATTCAGTACTTC.

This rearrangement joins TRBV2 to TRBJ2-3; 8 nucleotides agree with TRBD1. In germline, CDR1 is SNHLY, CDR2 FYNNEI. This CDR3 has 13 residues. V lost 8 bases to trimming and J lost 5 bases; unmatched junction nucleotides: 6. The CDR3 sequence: CASGQGFLDTQYF. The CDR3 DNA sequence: TGTGCCAGCGGACAGGGTTTTTTAGATACGCAGTATTTT.

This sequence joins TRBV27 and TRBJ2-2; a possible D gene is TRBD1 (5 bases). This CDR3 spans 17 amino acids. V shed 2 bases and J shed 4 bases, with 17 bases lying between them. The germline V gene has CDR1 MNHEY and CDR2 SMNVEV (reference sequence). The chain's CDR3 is CASSLHGQGWGTGELFF. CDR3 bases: TGTGCCAGCAGTTTACATGGGCAGGGTTGGGGCACCGGGGAGCTGTTTTTT.

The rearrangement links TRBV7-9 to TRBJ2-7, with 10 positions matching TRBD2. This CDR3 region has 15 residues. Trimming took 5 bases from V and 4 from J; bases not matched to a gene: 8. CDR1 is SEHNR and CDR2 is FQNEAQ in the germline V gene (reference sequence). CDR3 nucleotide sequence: TGTGCCAGCAGCCCAGGGTGGACTAGCGGATACGAGCAGTACTTC. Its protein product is CASSPGWTSGYEQYF. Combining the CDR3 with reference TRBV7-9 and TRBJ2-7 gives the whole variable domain DTGVSQNPRHKITKRGQNVTFRCDPISEHNRLYWYRQTLGQGPEFLTYFQNEAQLEKSRLLSDRFSAERPKGSFSTLEIQRTEQGDSAMYLCASSPGWTSGYEQYFGPGTRLTVT.

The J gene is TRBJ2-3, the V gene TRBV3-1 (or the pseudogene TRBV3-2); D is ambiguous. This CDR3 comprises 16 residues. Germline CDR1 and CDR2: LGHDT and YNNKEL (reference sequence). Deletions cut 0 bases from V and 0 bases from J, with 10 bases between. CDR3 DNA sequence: TGTGCCAGCAGCCAAGATTACCTAGTCAGCACAGATACGCAGTATTTT. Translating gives CASSQDYLVSTDTQYF.

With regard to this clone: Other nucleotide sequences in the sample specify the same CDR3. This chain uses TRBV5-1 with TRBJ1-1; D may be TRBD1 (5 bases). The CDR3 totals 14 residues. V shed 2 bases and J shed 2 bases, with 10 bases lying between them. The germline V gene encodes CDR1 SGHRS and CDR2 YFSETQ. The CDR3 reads CASSFRDSNTEAFF. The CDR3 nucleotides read TGCGCCAGCAGCTTCCGAGACAGTAACACTGAAGCTTTCTTT.

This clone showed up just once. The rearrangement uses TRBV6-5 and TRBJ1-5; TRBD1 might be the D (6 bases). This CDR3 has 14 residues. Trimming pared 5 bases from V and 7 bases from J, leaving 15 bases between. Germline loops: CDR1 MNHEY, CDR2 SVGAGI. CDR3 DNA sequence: TGTGCCAGCAGTCCTGACAGGCAGGGGCAGCCCCAGCATTTT. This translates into CASSPDRQGQPQHF.

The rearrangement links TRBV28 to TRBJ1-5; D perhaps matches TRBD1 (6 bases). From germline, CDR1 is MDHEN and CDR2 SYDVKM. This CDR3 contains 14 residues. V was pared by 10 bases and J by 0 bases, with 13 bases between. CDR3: CATWTVISNQPQHF. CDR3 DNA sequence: TGTGCCACCTGGACAGTAATTAGCAATCAGCCCCAGCATTTT.

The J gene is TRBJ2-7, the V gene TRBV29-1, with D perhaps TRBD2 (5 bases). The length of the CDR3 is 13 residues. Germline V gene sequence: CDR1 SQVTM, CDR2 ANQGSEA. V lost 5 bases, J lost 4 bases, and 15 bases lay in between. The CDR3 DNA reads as TGCAGCGTTCTAAGGGAGAACACGTACGAGCAGTACTTC. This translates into CSVLRENTYEQYF.

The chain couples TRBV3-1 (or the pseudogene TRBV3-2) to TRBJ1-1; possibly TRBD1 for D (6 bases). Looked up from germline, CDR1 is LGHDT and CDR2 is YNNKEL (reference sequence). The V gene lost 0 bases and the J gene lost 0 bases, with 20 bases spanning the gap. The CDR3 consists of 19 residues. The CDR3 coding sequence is TGTGCCAGCAGCCAAGATATTCCGTGGACAGAGAGATTGAACACTGAAGCTTTCTTT. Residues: CASSQDIPWTERLNTEAFF.

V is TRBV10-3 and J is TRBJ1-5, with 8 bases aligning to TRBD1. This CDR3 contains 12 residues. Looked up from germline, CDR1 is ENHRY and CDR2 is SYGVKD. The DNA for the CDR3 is TGTGCGATACAGGGGGTTAATCAGCCCCAGCATTTT. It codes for CAIQGVNQPQHF.

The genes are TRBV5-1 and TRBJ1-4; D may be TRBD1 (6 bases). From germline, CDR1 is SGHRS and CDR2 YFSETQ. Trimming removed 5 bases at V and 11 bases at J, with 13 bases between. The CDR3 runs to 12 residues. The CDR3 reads CASSDGTSKLFF. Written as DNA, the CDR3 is TGCGCCAGCAGTGATGGGACATCGAAACTGTTTTTT.

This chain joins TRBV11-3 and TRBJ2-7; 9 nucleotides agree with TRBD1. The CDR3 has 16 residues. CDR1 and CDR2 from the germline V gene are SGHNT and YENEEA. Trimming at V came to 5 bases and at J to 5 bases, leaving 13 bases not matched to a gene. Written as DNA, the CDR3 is TGTGCCAGCAGCCCCTCTACCGGGACAGGGATCAACGAGCAGTACTTC. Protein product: CASSPSTGTGINEQYF.

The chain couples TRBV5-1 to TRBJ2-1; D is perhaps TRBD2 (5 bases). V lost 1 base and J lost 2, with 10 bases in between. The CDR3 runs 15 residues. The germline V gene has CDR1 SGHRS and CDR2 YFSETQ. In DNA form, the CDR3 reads TGCGCCAGCAGCTTGCGGACTCTACCCTACAATGAGCAGTTCTTC. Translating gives CASSLRTLPYNEQFF.

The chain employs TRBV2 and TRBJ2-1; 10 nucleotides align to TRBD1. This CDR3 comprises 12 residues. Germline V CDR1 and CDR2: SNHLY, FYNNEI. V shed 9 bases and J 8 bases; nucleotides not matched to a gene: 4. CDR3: CARRTGGDEQFF. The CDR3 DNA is TGTGCCAGAAGGACAGGGGGAGATGAGCAGTTCTTC.

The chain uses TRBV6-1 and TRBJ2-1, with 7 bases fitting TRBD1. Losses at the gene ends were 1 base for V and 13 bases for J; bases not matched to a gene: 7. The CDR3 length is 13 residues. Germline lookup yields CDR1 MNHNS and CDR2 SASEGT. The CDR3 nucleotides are TGTGCCAGCAGTGAAGGAAGGACAGGATCCCAGTTCTTC. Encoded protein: CASSEGRTGSQFF.

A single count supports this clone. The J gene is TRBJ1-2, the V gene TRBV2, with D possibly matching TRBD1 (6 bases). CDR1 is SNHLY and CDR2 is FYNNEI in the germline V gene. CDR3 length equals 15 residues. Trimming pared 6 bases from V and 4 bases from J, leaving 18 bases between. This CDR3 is CASRGDQRGTYGYTF. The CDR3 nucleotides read TGTGCCAGCAGGGGGGATCAGAGGGGGACCTATGGCTACACCTTC.

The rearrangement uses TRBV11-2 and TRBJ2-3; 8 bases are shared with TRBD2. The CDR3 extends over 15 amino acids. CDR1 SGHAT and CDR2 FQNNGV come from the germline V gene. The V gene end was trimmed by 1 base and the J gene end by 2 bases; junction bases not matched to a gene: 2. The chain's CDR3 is CASSLGSGNTDTQYF. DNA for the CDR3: TGTGCCAGCAGCTTAGGTAGCGGGAACACAGATACGCAGTATTTT.

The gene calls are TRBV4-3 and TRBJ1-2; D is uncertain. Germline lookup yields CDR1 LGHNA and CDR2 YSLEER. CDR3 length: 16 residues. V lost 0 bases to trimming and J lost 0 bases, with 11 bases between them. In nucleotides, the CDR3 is TGCGCCAGCAGCCAAGAACCCACAGATGCTAACTATGGCTACACCTTC. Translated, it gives CASSQEPTDANYGYTF.

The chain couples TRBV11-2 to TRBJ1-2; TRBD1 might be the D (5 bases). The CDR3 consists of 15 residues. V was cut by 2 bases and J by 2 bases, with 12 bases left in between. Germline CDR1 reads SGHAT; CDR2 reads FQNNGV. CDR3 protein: CASSLRRGENYGYTF. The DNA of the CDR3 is TGTGCCAGCAGCTTACGACGGGGGGAGAACTATGGCTACACCTTC. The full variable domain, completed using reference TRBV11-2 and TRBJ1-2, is EAGVAQSPRYKIIEKRQSVAFWCNPISGHATLYWYQQILGQGPKLLIQFQNNGVVDDSQLPKDRFSAERLKGVDSTLKIQPAKLEDSAVYLCASSLRRGENYGYTFGSGTRLTVV.

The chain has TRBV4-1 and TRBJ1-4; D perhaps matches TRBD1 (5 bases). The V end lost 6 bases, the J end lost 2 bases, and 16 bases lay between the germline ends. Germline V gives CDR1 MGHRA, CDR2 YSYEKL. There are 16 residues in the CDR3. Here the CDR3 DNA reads TGCGCCAGCAGGAAGGGGTTAGGCCAGACTAATGAAAAACTGTTTTTT. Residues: CASRKGLGQTNEKLFF.

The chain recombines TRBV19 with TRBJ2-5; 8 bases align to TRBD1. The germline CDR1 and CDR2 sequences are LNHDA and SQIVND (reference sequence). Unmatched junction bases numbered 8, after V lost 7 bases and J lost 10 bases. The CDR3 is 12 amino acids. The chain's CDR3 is CASTSGTGDQYF. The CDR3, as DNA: TGTGCCAGTACATCAGGGACAGGCGACCAGTACTTC.